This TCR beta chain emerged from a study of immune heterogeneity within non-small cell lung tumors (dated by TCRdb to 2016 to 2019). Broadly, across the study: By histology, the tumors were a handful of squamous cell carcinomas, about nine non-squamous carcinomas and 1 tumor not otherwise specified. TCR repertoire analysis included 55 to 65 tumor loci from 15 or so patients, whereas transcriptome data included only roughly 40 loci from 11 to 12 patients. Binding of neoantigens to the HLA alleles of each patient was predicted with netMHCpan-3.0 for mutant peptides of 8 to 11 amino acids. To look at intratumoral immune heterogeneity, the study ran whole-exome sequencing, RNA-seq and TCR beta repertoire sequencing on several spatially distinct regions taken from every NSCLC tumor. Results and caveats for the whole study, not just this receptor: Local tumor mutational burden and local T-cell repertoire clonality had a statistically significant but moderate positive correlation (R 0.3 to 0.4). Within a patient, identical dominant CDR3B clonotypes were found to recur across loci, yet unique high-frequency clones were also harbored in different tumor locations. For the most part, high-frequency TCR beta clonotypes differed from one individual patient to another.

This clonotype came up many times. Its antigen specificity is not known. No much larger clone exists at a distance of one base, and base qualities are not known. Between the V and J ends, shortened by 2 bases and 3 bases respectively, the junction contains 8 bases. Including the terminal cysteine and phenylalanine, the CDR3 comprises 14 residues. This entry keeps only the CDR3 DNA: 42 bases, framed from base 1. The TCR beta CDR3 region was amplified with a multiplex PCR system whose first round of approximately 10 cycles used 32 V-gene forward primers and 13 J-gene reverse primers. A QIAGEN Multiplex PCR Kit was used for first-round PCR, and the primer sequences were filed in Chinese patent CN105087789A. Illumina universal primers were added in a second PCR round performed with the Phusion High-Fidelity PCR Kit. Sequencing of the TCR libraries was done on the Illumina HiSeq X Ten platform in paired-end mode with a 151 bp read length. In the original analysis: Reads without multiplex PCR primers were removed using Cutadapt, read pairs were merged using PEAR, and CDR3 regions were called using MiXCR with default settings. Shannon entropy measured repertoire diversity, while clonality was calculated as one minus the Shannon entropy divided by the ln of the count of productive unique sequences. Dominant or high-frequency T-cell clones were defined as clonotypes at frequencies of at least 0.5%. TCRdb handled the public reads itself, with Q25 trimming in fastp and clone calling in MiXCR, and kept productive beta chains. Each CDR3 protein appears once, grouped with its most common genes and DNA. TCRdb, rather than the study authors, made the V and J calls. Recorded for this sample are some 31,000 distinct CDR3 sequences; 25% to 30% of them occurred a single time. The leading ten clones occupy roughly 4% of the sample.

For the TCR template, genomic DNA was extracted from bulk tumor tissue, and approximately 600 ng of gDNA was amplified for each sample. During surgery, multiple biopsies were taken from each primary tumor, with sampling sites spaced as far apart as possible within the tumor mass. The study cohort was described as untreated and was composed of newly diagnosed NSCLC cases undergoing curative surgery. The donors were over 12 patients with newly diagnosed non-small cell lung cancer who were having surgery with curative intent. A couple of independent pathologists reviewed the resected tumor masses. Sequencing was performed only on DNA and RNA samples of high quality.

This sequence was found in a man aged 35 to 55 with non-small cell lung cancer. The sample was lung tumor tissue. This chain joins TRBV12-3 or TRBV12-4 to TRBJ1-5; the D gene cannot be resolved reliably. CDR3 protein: CASSLKDINQPQHF. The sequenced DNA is TGTGCCAGCAGTTTAAAGGATATCAATCAGCCCCAGCATTTT.